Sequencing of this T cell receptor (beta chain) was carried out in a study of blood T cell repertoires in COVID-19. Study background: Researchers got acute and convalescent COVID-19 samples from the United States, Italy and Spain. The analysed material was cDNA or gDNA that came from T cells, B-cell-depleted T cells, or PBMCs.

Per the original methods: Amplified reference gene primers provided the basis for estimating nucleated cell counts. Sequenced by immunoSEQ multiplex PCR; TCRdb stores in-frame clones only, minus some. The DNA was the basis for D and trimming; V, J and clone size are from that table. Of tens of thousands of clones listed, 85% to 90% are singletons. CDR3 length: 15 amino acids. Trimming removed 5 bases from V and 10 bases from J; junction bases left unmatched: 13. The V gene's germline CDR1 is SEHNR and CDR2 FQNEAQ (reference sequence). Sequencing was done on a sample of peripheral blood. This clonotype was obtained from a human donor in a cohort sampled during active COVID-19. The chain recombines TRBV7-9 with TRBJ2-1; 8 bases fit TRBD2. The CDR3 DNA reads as TGTGCCAGCAGCCACCGGCATCTACTAGCGGTGGAGCAGTTCTTC. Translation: CASSHRHLLAVEQFF. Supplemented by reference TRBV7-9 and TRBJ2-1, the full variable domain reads DTGVSQNPRHKITKRGQNVTFRCDPISEHNRLYWYRQTLGQGPEFLTYFQNEAQLEKSRLLSDRFSAERPKGSFSTLEIQRTEQGDSAMYLCASSHRHLLAVEQFFGPGTRLTVL.